The source of this TCR beta chain is a study of identical twins. One entry per CDR3 protein results from TCRdb running MiXCR on the 5' RACE reads. The sample lists 240,000 or so distinct CDR3 sequences, about 10% occurring once. Germline loops: CDR1 SNHLY, CDR2 FYNNEI. Between the trimmed V and J ends, which lost 7 bases and 4 bases, there was a span of 16 bases. The CDR3 is made up of 15 amino acids. The genes are TRBV2 and TRBJ2-2; no definite D call. This TCR was sampled from a man aged 50 to 59 in good health. Sequencing input: memory T cells sorted from blood. CDR3 bases: TGTGCCAGCATAAGCAGGCGACCCACCACCGGGGAGCTGTTTTTT. Protein product: CASISRRPTTGELFF.